This T cell receptor beta chain was captured in a study of shared clonotypes between healthy human individuals. The CDR3 is made up of 13 amino acids. The V gene lost 6 bases and the J gene lost 8 bases, with 16 bases spanning the gap. The germline V gene has CDR1 MNHEY and CDR2 SMNVEV (reference sequence). Assay used: immunoSEQ multiplex PCR; TCRdb lists only in-frame clones, some missing. Of about 480,000 clones in the sample, over 75% were seen once. The specimen was PBMCs. This rearrangement joins TRBV27 to TRBJ1-2; D may be TRBD1 (5 bases). This sequence originates from a woman aged 40 to 55 in good health. Some clones in this sample may be carry-over from other donors' samples. The CDR3: CASSLNDGDGYTF. CDR3 DNA: TGTGCCAGCAGCCTCAACGACGGGGACGGCTACACCTTC.